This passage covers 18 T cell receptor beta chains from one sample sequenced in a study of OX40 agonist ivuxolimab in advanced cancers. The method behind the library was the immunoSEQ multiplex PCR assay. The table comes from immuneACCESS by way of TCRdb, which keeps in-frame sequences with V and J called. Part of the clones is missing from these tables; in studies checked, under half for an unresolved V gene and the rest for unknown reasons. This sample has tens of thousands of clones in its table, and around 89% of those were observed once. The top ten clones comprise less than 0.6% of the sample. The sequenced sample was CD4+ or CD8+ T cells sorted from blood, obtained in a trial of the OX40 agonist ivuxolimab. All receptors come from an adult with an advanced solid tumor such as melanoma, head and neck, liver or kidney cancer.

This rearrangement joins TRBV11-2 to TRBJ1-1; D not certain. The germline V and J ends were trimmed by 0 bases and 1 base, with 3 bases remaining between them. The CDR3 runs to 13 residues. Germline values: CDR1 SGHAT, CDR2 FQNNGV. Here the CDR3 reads CASSLDRNTEAFF. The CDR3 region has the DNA TGTGCCAGCAGCTTAGACAGGAACACTGAAGCTTTCTTT.

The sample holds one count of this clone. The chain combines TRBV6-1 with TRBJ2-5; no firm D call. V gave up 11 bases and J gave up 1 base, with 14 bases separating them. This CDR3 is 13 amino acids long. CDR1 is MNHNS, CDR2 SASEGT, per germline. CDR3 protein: CACGVGIQETQYF. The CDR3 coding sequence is TGTGCCTGCGGCGTCGGTATCCAAGAGACCCAGTACTTC.

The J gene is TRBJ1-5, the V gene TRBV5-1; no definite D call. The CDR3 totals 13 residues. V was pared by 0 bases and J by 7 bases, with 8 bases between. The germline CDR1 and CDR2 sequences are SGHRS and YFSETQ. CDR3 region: CASSLGDRQPQHF. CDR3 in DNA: TGCGCCAGCAGCTTGGGGGATAGGCAGCCCCAGCATTTT.

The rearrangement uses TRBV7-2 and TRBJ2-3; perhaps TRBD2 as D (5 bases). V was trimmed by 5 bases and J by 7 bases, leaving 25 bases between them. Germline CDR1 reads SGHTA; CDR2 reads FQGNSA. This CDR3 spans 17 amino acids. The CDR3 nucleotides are TGTGCCAGCAGCCCCGACACGGGGTGGCCCGCCACTAATACGCAGTATTTT. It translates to CASSPDTGWPATNTQYF.

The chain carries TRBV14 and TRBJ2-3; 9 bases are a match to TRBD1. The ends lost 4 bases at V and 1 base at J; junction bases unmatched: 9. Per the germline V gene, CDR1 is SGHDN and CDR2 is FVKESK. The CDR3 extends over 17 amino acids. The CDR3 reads CASSRPQGARGTDTQYF. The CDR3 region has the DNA TGTGCCAGCAGCCGGCCACAGGGGGCGCGGGGCACAGATACGCAGTATTTT.

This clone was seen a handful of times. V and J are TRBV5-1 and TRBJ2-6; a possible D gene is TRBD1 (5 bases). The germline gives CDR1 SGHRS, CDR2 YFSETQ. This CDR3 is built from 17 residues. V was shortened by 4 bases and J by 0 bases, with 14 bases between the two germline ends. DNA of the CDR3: TGCGCCAGCAGCCTGTACCCACAGGACTCTGGGGCCAACGTCCTGACTTTC. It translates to CASSLYPQDSGANVLTF.

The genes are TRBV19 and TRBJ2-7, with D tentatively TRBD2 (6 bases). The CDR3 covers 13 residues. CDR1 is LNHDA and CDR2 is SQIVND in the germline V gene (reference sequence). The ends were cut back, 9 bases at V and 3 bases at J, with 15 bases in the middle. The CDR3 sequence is CASGLGRNYEQYF. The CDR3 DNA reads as TGTGCCAGCGGCCTCGGGAGAAACTACGAGCAGTACTTC.

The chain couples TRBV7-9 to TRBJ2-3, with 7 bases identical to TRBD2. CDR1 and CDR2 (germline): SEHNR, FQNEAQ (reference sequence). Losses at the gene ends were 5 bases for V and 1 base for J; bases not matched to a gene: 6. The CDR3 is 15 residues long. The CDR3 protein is CASSPLGGGTDTQYF. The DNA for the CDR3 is TGTGCCAGCAGCCCCCTGGGGGGGGGCACAGATACGCAGTATTTT.

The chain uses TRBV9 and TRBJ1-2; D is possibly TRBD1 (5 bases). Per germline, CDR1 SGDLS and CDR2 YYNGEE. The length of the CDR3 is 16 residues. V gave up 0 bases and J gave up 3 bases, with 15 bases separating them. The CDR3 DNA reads TGTGCCAGCAGCGTAGATGGGGGTTCTATGTACTATGGCTACACCTTC. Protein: CASSVDGGSMYYGYTF.

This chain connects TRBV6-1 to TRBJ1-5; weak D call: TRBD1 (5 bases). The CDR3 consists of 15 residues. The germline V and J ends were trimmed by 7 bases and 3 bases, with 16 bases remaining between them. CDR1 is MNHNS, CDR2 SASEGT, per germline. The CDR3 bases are TGTGCCAGCATCGCCGGGACGGCGGACAATCAGCCCCAGCATTTT. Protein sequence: CASIAGTADNQPQHF.

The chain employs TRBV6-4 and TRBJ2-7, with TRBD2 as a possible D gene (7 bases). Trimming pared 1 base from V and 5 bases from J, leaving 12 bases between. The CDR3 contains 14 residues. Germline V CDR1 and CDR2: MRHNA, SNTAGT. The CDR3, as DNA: TGTGCCAGCAGTGACTGGGGGGGGCCGGACGAGCAGTACTTC. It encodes CASSDWGGPDEQYF.

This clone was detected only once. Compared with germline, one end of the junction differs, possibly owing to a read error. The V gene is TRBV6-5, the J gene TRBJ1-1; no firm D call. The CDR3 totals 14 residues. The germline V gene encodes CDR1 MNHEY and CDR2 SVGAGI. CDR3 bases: TGTGCCGGCAGTTACTCGTGGCAGCGCACTGAAGCTTTCTTT. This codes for CAGSYSWQRTEAFF.

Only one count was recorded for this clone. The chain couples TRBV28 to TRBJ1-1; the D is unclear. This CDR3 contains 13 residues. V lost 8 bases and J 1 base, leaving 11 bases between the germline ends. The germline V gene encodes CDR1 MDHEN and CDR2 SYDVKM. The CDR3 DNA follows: TGTGCCAGCGGCCTGACGGGGAACACTGAAGCTTTCTTT. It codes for CASGLTGNTEAFF. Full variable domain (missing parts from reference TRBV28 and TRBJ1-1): DVKVTQSSRYLVKRTGEKVFLECVQDMDHENMFWYRQDPGLGLRLIYFSYDVKMKEKGDIPEGYSVSREKKERFSLILESASTNQTSMYLCASGLTGNTEAFFGQGTRLTVV.

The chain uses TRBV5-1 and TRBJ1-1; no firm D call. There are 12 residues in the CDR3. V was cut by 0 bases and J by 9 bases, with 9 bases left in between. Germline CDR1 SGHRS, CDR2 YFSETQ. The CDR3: CASSLDEGKAFF. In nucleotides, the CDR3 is TGCGCCAGCAGCTTGGATGAAGGGAAAGCTTTCTTT.

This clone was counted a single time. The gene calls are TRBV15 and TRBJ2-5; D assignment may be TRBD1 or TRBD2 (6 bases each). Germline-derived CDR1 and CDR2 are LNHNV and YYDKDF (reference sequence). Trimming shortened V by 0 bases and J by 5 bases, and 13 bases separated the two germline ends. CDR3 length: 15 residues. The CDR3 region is CATSREGGLRETQYF. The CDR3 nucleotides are TGTGCCACCAGCAGAGAAGGGGGGCTGCGGGAGACCCAGTACTTC.

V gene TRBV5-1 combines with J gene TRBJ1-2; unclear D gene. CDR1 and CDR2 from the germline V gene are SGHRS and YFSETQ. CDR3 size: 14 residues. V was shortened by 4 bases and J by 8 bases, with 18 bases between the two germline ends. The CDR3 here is CASSPDGPREGYTF. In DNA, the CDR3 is TGCGCCAGCAGCCCGGACGGACCTCGAGAGGGCTACACCTTC.

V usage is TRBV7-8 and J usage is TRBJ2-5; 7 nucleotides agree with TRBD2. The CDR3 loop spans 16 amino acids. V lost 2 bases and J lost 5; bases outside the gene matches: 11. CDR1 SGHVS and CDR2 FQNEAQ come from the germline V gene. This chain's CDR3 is CASSLTNFGGSETQYF. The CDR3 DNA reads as TGTGCCAGCAGCTTAACTAATTTCGGGGGGTCGGAGACCCAGTACTTC.

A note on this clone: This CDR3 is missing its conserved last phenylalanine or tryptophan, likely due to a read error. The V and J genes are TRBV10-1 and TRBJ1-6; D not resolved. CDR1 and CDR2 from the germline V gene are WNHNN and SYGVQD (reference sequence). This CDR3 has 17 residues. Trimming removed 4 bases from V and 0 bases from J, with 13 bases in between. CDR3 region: CASSVKGESSYNSPLHL. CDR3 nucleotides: TGCGCCAGCAGTGTAAAAGGTGAGAGCTCCTATAATTCACCCCTCCACCTT.